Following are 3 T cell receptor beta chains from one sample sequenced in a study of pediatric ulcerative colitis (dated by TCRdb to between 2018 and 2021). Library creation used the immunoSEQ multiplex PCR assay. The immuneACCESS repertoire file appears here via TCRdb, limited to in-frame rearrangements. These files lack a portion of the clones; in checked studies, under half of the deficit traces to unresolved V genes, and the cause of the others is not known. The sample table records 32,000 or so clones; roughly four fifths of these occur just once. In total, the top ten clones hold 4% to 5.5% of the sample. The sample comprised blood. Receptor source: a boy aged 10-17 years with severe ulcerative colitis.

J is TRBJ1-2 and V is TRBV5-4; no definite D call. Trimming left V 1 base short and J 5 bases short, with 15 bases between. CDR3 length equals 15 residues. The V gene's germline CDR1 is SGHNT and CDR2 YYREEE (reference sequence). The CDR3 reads CASSLNEIMGYGYTF. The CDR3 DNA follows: TGTGCCAGCAGCTTGAATGAAATCATGGGGTATGGCTACACCTTC. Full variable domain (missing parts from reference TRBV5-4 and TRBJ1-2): ETGVTQSPTHLIKTRGQQVTLRCSSQSGHNTVSWYQQALGQGPQFIFQYYREEENGRGNFPPRFSGLQFPNYSSELNVNALELDDSALYLCASSLNEIMGYGYTFGSGTRLTVV.

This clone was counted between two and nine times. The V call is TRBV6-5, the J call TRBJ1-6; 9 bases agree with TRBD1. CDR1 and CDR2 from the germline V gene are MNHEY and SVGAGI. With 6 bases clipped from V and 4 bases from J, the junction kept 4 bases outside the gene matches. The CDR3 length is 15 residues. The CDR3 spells CASRPGTGYNSPLHF. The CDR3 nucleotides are TGTGCCAGCAGACCCGGGACAGGGTATAATTCACCCCTCCACTTT.

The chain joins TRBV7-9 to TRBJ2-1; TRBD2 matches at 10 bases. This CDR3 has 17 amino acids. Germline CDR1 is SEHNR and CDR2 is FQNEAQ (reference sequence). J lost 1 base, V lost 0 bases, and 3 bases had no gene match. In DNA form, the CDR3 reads TGTGCCAGCAGCTTAGCTAGCGGGGGGCATTCCTACAATGAGCAGTTCTTC. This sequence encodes CASSLASGGHSYNEQFF.